This T cell receptor (beta chain) was identified during a study of blood T cell repertoires in COVID-19 (dated by TCRdb to 2020 to 2021). Study-wide context: Samples from collaborators originated in the United States, Italy and Spain and spanned both the acute and convalescent phases of COVID-19. The prospective study material was composed of cDNA or gDNA derived from T cells, B-cell-depleted T cells, or PBMCs. Subjects who had been exposed to COVID-19, were actively infected with it, or had recovered from it provided the deeply sampled blood TCRbeta repertoires that made up the dataset. The repertoires were made available in a free public database intended to serve as a resource for research on the immune response to SARS-CoV-2. Samples were obtained from the ongoing ImmuneRACE study (first 160 participants) and from about 1,300 subjects provided by 6 global collaborators. A de-identified subject ID, COVID-19 status, age in years and sex were almost always included in the sample metadata. Where available, HLA class I and class II types were taken from metadata supplied by the sample provider and were not determined by assay-based typing. The full study reports these points: Clinical and demographic metadata were provided uncurated, with the amount varying by source and participant.

This clone was observed once. Its antigen remains unidentified. One base away there is no much larger clone; base qualities are not given. Taken from cysteine to phenylalanine, the CDR3 has 12 residues. Just the 36-base CDR3 DNA is kept, in frame starting at base 1. V loses 3 bases of germline sequence and J loses 1 base, and the interval between the two ends is 4 bases. CDR1 is given as GTSNPN and CDR2 as SVGIG, both from the germline V gene (reference sequence). Samples from volunteer blood donors who had recovered from COVID-19 were contributed by a second Seattle source. Collaborating institutions collected whole blood in K2EDTA tubes following their own protocols. For TCRbeta analysis, collaborator samples were shipped as frozen whole blood, as isolated PBMCs, or as DNA extracted from either sample type. TCRbeta CDR3 regions were amplified from genomic DNA by means of the immunoSEQ Assay, a bias-controlled multiplex PCR. As for the authors' bioinformatics: The number of nucleated cells in each sample was estimated from the amplification of reference gene primers within the assay. Sequence reads were collapsed and filtered to measure the absolute abundance of every unique TCRbeta CDR3 rearrangement. For each sample, productive Simpson clonality was calculated as the square root of Simpson's diversity index over productive rearrangements. TCRdb's version of the immuneACCESS table is confined to in-frame rearrangements and falls short of the full clone set. An unresolved V gene accounts for under half of the shortfall where checked; the remainder is of unknown origin. V and J calls and clone size are copied from that table; D and trimming were computed from the DNA. The sample table records approximately 260,000 clones; around nine tenths of these occur just once. The biggest ten clones account for approximately 2% of the sample.

The receptor comes from a woman aged 40 to 50 who had recovered from COVID-19. The chain employs TRBV30 and TRBJ1-5, with the D gene not clear enough to name. Sequenced sample: peripheral blood. The sequenced DNA is TGTGCCTGGAGCGGGAGCAATCAGCCCCAGCATTTT. This is translated as CAWSGSNQPQHF. When the CDR3 is completed using the reference TRBV30 and TRBJ1-5 genes on either side, the full variable domain is SQTIHQWPATLVQPVGSPLSLECTVEGTSNPNLYWYRQAAGRGLQLLFYSVGIGQISSEVPQNLSASRPQDRQFILSSKKLLLSDSGFYLCAWSGSNQPQHFGDGTRLSIL.